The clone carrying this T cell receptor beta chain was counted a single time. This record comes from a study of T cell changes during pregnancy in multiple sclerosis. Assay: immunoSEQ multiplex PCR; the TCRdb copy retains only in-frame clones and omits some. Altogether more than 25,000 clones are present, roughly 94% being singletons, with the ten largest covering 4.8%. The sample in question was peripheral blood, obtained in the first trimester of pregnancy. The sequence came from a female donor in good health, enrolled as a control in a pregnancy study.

This chain's CDR3 is CASSLVRLSGNEQFF. CDR3 nucleotides: TGTGCCAGCAGCTTAGTTCGATTATCGGGTAATGAGCAGTTCTTC. The chain joins TRBV11-2 to TRBJ2-1; D is ambiguous. The germline gives CDR1 SGHAT, CDR2 FQNNGV. The CDR3 is 15 amino acids. The V gene lost 1 base and the J gene lost 7 bases, with 14 bases spanning the gap. Drawing the rest from reference TRBV11-2 and TRBJ2-1, the complete variable domain is EAGVAQSPRYKIIEKRQSVAFWCNPISGHATLYWYQQILGQGPKLLIQFQNNGVVDDSQLPKDRFSAERLKGVDSTLKIQPAKLEDSAVYLCASSLVRLSGNEQFFGPGTRLTVL.